The sequence of this T cell receptor beta chain was determined in a study of neurological immune-mediated disorders. TCRdb analysed the 5' RACE reads with MiXCR anew, one entry per CDR3 protein. The sample lists about 59,000 distinct CDR3 sequences, 3% to 4% occurring once. Ten or more counts support this clonotype. The clonotype originates from a woman between 45 and 60 years old with multiple sclerosis. The sequencing input was PBMCs.

The CDR3 region has the DNA TGCAGTGCTAGAGGAACGGGACGCGGGAGGGATTCACCCCTCCACTTT. Its protein is CSARGTGRGRDSPLHF. The rearrangement joins TRBV20-1 to TRBJ1-6; a possible D gene is TRBD1 (5 bases). The length of the CDR3 is 16 residues. Trimming pared 1 base from V and 8 bases from J, leaving 18 bases between. CDR1 DFQATT and CDR2 SNEGSKA come from the germline V gene (reference sequence).